This record concerns one T cell receptor beta chain sequence. The antigen is unknown. These data come from a study of CXCR3-negative and CXCR3-positive naive CD8 T cells. cDNA libraries for TRB were generated by 5' RACE incorporating UMI labels. Reprocessing the 5' RACE reads, TCRdb reports a single entry for every CDR3 protein and omits DNA. The repertoire table contains roughly 80,000 distinct CDR3 sequences. Study-wide points: TRB CDR3s were more hydrophobic in CXCR3-positive than in CXCR3-negative naive cells.

The germline V gene has CDR1 DFQATT and CDR2 SNEGSKA (reference sequence). The CDR3 has 17 amino acids. The receptor's source is a human donor in good health. Some clones in this sample may be carry-over from other donors' samples. The rearrangement uses TRBV20-1 and TRBJ2-7; absent DNA, TCRdb's TRBD2 call cannot be checked. Input material: naive CXCR3+ CD8+ T cells from blood. The subset denotes: CD45RO-CCR7+CD27+CD95- naive CD8+ T cells expressing CXCR3 (TNR3+). CDR3 loop: CSASRGVAGGYFHEQYF.